This T cell receptor (beta chain) was captured by sequencing in a study of T cells after yellow fever vaccination. For the study at large: Low-cell-number fractions were prepared with SMART-Seq v4 Ultra Low Input.

This CDR3 is 18 amino acids long. Germline CDR1 is LGHDT and CDR2 is YNNKEL (reference sequence). J lost 0 bases, V lost 1 base, and 10 bases had no gene match. About this clonotype: With a much larger clone just one base away, this may be a read error.

Universal primer sites and UMIs were introduced during 5'RACE template-switching synthesis of TCR cDNA. TCRdb passed the 5' RACE reads through MiXCR, listing each CDR3 protein once. The sample includes some 560,000 distinct CDR3 sequences, approximately 16% of them seen just once. This specimen consisted of PBMCs, obtained less than 6 days after the first yellow fever vaccination. This sequence was found in a man younger than 35 who received the YFV17D yellow fever vaccine. The rearrangement links TRBV3-1 to TRBJ2-3; 7 bases line up with TRBD2. CDR3 nucleotide sequence: TGTGCCAGCAGCCAAGGGCTAGCGGTGGCCTCTAGCACAGATACGCAGTATTTT. Its translation: CASSQGLAVASSTDTQYF.